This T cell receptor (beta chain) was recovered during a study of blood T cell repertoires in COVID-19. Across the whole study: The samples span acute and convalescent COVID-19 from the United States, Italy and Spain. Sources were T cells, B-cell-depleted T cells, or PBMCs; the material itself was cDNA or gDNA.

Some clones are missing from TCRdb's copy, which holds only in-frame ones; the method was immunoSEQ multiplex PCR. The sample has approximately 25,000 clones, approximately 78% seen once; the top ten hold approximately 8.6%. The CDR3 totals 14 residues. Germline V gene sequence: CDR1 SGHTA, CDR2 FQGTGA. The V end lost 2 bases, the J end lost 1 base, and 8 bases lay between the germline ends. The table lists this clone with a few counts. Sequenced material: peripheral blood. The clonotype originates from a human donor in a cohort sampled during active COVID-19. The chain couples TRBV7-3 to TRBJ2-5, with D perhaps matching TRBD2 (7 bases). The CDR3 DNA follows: TGTGCCAGCAGCTTAGGGGGGGCCCAAGAGACCCAGTACTTC. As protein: CASSLGGAQETQYF.